The sample holds one count of the clone carrying this T cell receptor beta chain. The antigen remains unidentified. The CDR3 is 13 amino acids. The germline CDR1 and CDR2 sequences are MNHNY and SVGAGI (reference sequence). The ends were cut back, 8 bases at V and 4 bases at J, with 11 bases in the middle. 13 Jbeta primers and 60 Vbeta primers were used for the PCR. The data were produced by immunoSEQ multiplex PCR, yet TCRdb's version contains in-frame clones alone and is incomplete. The table shows some 200,000 clones, with 65% to 85% occurring only once. This specimen comes from a study of cytomegalovirus exposure and HLA in healthy donors. Study results and caveats: A missense variant in DCLRE1C was later tied to TCR beta V- and J-gene trimming. A further, later analysis showed that HLA-associated TCR beta chains (compared with equally common others) were more clonally expanded. Most TCR sequences proved rare, with some public TCRs found in many donors.

The source is a man in his fifties or sixties in good health and CMV-seronegative. This rearrangement joins TRBV6-6 to TRBJ2-2; tentatively, D is TRBD1 (5 bases). The sequencing sample was made of PBMCs. The CDR3 region is CASGNRSTGELFF. The CDR3 DNA is TGTGCCAGCGGCAACAGGTCCACCGGGGAGCTGTTTTTT.